One sample yielded the 30 T cell receptor beta chains listed below, sequenced in a study of siplizumab effects on memory and regulatory T cells. The repertoire was sequenced with immunoSEQ multiplex PCR; TCRdb's copy has only in-frame clones and lacks some. The table includes 98,000 or so clones, 85% to 95% detected once. Material for sequencing was Tregs sorted from blood. The source of these receptors is a human donor in good health.

V gene TRBV27 combines with J gene TRBJ2-1, with 10 bases that match TRBD2. The length of the CDR3 is 14 residues. V gave up 4 bases and J gave up 4 bases; unmatched junction bases: 1. Germline loops: CDR1 MNHEY, CDR2 SMNVEV (reference sequence). This CDR3 reads CASSSSGGYNEQFF. CDR3 DNA: TGTGCCAGCAGTTCTAGCGGGGGTTACAATGAGCAGTTCTTC.

The chain recombines TRBV27 with TRBJ1-2; 9 positions agree with TRBD1. The J segment lost 2 bases and the V segment lost 3 bases, leaving 7 bases of the junction unmatched. CDR1 and CDR2 (germline): MNHEY, SMNVEV (reference sequence). The CDR3 runs to 16 residues. In DNA form, the CDR3 reads TGTGCCAGCAGTTTGGTCTTACAGGGGGCCAACTATGGCTACACCTTC. It is translated as CASSLVLQGANYGYTF.

The chain recombines TRBV7-9 with TRBJ2-1; 13 nucleotides agree with TRBD2. CDR3 size: 19 residues. The junction had 8 bases not matched to a gene; V was cut back by 2 bases and J by 1 base. Germline V gene sequence: CDR1 SEHNR, CDR2 FQNEAQ (reference sequence). The chain's CDR3 is CASSLRGLAGVLSYNEQFF. CDR3 in DNA: TGTGCCAGCAGCTTACGCGGACTAGCGGGAGTCTTGTCCTACAATGAGCAGTTCTTC.

The count of this clone is one. This chain uses TRBV7-9 with TRBJ2-3; tentative D call: TRBD2 (7 bases). Germline assignment: CDR1 SEHNR and CDR2 FQNEAQ (reference sequence). The CDR3 extends over 16 amino acids. The ends were cut back, 2 bases at V and 2 bases at J, with 14 bases in the middle. The CDR3 nucleotides read TGTGCCAGCAGCTTATCTGGGCGGGGGCTCACAGATACGCAGTATTTT. It specifies CASSLSGRGLTDTQYF.

This sequence joins TRBV18 and TRBJ2-5; a possible D gene is TRBD1 (5 bases). The V gene lost 3 bases and the J gene lost 3 bases, with 8 bases spanning the gap. The CDR3 loop spans 13 amino acids. Germline V CDR1 and CDR2: KGHSH, LQKENI. In DNA form, the CDR3 reads TGTGCCAGCTCACCGGGGCCCGAAGAGACCCAGTACTTC. Translating gives CASSPGPEETQYF.

The chain is built from TRBV7-9 and TRBJ2-7, with 8 bases identical to TRBD1. The junction had 14 bases not matched to a gene; V was cut back by 6 bases and J by 7 bases. The CDR3 sequence is 15 residues long. Germline V CDR1 and CDR2: SEHNR, FQNEAQ (reference sequence). This CDR3 reads CASSSSGGLVREQYF. In nucleotides, the CDR3 is TGTGCCAGCAGTTCGTCAGGGGGCCTAGTCAGGGAGCAGTACTTC.

V is TRBV6-5 and J is TRBJ2-7, with 11 bases matching TRBD2. CDR1 is MNHEY and CDR2 is SVGAGI in the germline V gene. The V and J ends lost 4 bases and 7 bases, in that order; junction bases with no gene match: 3. CDR3 size: 13 residues. CDR3 sequence: CASSFTSGGEQYF. The CDR3 DNA reads TGTGCCAGCAGTTTCACTAGCGGGGGTGAGCAGTACTTC.

This chain connects TRBV5-1 to TRBJ2-1, with TRBD2 as a possible D gene (5 bases). The ends were cut back, 0 bases at V and 2 bases at J, with 27 bases in the middle. The CDR3 consists of 21 residues. In germline, CDR1 is SGHRS, CDR2 YFSETQ. DNA for the CDR3: TGCGCCAGCAGCTTGGATTCGGTTCTGTCAGCGCGGGTGGGGACCTACAATGAGCAGTTCTTC. Residues: CASSLDSVLSARVGTYNEQFF.

This chain uses TRBV19 with TRBJ2-4; D not resolved. V was cut by 3 bases and J by 6 bases, with 15 bases left in between. The CDR3 contains 15 residues. Per germline, CDR1 LNHDA and CDR2 SQIVND (reference sequence). The DNA of the CDR3 is TGTGCCAGTAGTATTCCTCGCCAGCGTCGAAACATTCAGTACTTC. Its protein product is CASSIPRQRRNIQYF.

The J gene is TRBJ2-3, the V gene TRBV2; 13 bases align to TRBD2. CDR1 is SNHLY, CDR2 FYNNEI, per germline. The V gene end was trimmed by 8 bases and the J gene end by 9 bases; junction bases not matched to a gene: 5. The CDR3 is made up of 13 amino acids. CDR3 in amino acids: CASGLAGAGTQYF. DNA of the CDR3: TGTGCCAGCGGACTAGCGGGGGCTGGGACGCAGTATTTT.

This clone was counted once. V usage is TRBV2 and J usage is TRBJ1-6; D uncertain. The CDR3 sequence is 13 residues long. The germline V gene encodes CDR1 SNHLY and CDR2 FYNNEI. V shed 4 bases and J shed 3 bases, with 4 bases lying between them. This CDR3 reads CASSVDYNSPLHF. The CDR3 DNA reads as TGTGCCAGCAGTGTAGACTATAATTCACCCCTCCACTTT.

The rearrangement joins TRBV19 to TRBJ1-4, with D unclear. The CDR3 contains 13 residues. Trimming removed 5 bases from V and 7 bases from J, with 11 bases in between. CDR1 and CDR2 from the germline V gene are LNHDA and SQIVND (reference sequence). The CDR3 DNA reads TGTGCCAGTAGTTGGGCCGAGTTTGAAAAACTGTTTTTT. This translates into CASSWAEFEKLFF. Combining the CDR3 with reference TRBV19 and TRBJ1-4 gives the whole variable domain DGGITQSPKYLFRKEGQNVTLSCEQNLNHDAMYWYRQDPGQGLRLIYYSQIVNDFQKGDIAEGYSVSREKKESFPLTVTSAQKNPTAFYLCASSWAEFEKLFFGSGTQLSVL.

The CDR3 loop reads CASTLRTTGELFF. The CDR3 region has the DNA TGTGCCAGTACCCTCAGGACCACCGGGGAGCTGTTTTTT. The gene calls are TRBV19 and TRBJ2-2; D is undetermined. Trimming shortened V by 7 bases and J by 4 bases, and 10 bases separated the two germline ends. The CDR3 loop spans 13 amino acids. Germline V lookup: CDR1 LNHDA, CDR2 SQIVND (reference sequence).

The genes are TRBV9 and TRBJ2-2, with D maybe TRBD2 (6 bases). Germline V CDR1 and CDR2: SGDLS, YYNGEE. The CDR3 runs to 16 residues. V lost 1 base and J lost 5, with 15 bases in between. The CDR3 region is CASSVSSGAGTGELFF. The CDR3 DNA is TGTGCCAGCAGCGTATCGTCGGGAGCGGGTACCGGGGAGCTGTTTTTT.

The CDR3 bases are TGTGCCAGCAGCTTATATACAGATACGCAGTATTTT. This sequence encodes CASSLYTDTQYF. The chain recombines TRBV11-3 with TRBJ2-3; D unresolved. CDR3 length: 12 amino acids. Trimming took 2 bases from V and 3 from J, leaving 3 bases between them. Germline V lookup: CDR1 SGHNT, CDR2 YENEEA. The full variable domain, rest sourced from reference TRBV11-3 and TRBJ2-3, is EAGVVQSPRYKIIEKKQPVAFWCNPISGHNTLYWYLQNLGQGPELLIRYENEEAVDDSQLPKDRFSAERLKGVDSTLKIQPAELGDSAVYLCASSLYTDTQYFGPGTRLTVL.

The chain carries TRBV19 and TRBJ2-1; D unclear. Germline V lookup: CDR1 LNHDA, CDR2 SQIVND (reference sequence). Trimming removed 5 bases from V and 8 bases from J, with 7 bases in between. The CDR3 extends over 11 amino acids. The DNA of the CDR3 is TGTGCCAGTAGTTTAAGACATGAGCAGTTCTTC. It specifies CASSLRHEQFF.

J is TRBJ1-2 and V is TRBV29-1, with 10 positions matching TRBD1. The junction had 12 bases not matched to a gene; V was cut back by 6 bases and J by 5 bases. CDR3 length: 15 amino acids. Germline assignment: CDR1 SQVTM and CDR2 ANQGSEA. For the CDR3, the DNA is TGCAGCGTCGAACATACCGGGACAGGGGCATATGGCTACACCTTC. This codes for CSVEHTGTGAYGYTF. The variable domain in full, with the rest retrieved from reference TRBV29-1 and TRBJ1-2, is SAVISQKPSRDICQRGTSLTIQCQVDSQVTMMFWYRQQPGQSLTLIATANQGSEATYESGFVIDKFPISRPNLTFSTLTVSNMSPEDSSIYLCSVEHTGTGAYGYTFGSGTRLTVV.

This clone showed up just a few times. The CDR3 protein is CAISDPPRGPEAFF. The CDR3, as DNA: TGTGCCATCAGTGACCCCCCCAGGGGCCCTGAAGCTTTCTTT. The chain couples TRBV10-3 to TRBJ1-1; maybe TRBD1 (6 bases). Germline CDR1 is ENHRY and CDR2 is SYGVKD. The germline V and J ends were trimmed by 3 bases and 6 bases, with 14 bases remaining between them. The length of the CDR3 is 14 residues.

Note on this clone: Other nucleotide sequences from this sample produce the same CDR3. The chain has TRBV7-3 and TRBJ1-1, with unresolved D. CDR1 and CDR2 (germline): SGHTA, FQGTGA. V was pared by 2 bases and J by 1 base, with 5 bases between. The CDR3 length is 13 residues. CDR3 DNA sequence: TGTGCCAGCAGCTTACAAGGGAACACTGAAGCTTTCTTT. Its protein product is CASSLQGNTEAFF.

As DNA, the CDR3 is TGTGCCAGCAGCTTAGCCGGCAGGGCGGGGAATGGGCGCACCTTC. This translates into CASSLAGRAGNGRTF. The V and J genes are TRBV11-2 and TRBJ1-2, with D possibly TRBD1 on 5 matching bases. In germline, CDR1 is SGHAT, CDR2 FQNNGV. This CDR3 is built from 15 residues. Deletions cut 1 base from V and 13 bases from J, with 22 bases between.

This chain uses TRBV6-1 with TRBJ1-2, with TRBD1 matching 9 bases. The germline CDR1 and CDR2 sequences are MNHNS and SASEGT. V shed 5 bases and J 6 bases; nucleotides not matched to a gene: 4. This CDR3 comprises 13 residues. The CDR3 DNA sequence: TGTGCCAGCAGTTCGCGACAGGGGGATGGCTACACCTTC. Translated: CASSSRQGDGYTF.

V gene TRBV7-2 combines with J gene TRBJ1-2, with D hard to call. This CDR3 has 16 residues. Germline CDR1 is SGHTA and CDR2 is FQGNSA. Trimming took off 1 base at V and 2 bases at J, with 14 bases between the two ends. The CDR3 sequence: CASSLEGSYFNYGYTF. CDR3 in DNA: TGTGCCAGCAGCTTAGAAGGCAGCTACTTCAACTATGGCTACACCTTC. Full variable domain (remainder filled in from reference TRBV7-2 and TRBJ1-2): GAGVSQSPSNKVTEKGKDVELRCDPISGHTALYWYRQSLGQGLEFLIYFQGNSAPDKSGLPSDRFSAERTGGSVSTLTIQRTQQEDSAVYLCASSLEGSYFNYGYTFGSGTRLTVV.

The rearrangement joins TRBV19 to TRBJ2-1; 13 nucleotides align to TRBD2. The J segment lost 8 bases and the V segment lost 0 bases, leaving 1 base of the junction unmatched. Germline V lookup: CDR1 LNHDA, CDR2 SQIVND (reference sequence). This CDR3 has 15 amino acids. CDR3 coding DNA: TGTGCCAGTAGTATAGAGGGACTAGCGGGACATGAGCAGTTCTTC. It is translated as CASSIEGLAGHEQFF.

The V call is TRBV23-1, the J call TRBJ2-5; TRBD1 matches at 9 bases. TRBV23-1 belongs to the ORF category, with a function that is uncertain. The CDR3 runs to 15 residues. J was trimmed by 4 bases and V by 5 bases; bases with no gene match: 8. In nucleotides, the CDR3 is TGCGCCAGCAGTACCCGGGACAGGGAAGGAGAGACCCAGTACTTC. Protein sequence: CASSTRDREGETQYF.

The chain employs TRBV29-1 and TRBJ1-1; no reliable D call. Germline-derived CDR1 and CDR2 are SQVTM and ANQGSEA. The CDR3 totals 11 residues. Trimming took off 3 bases at V and 1 base at J, with 3 bases between the two ends. The DNA for the CDR3 is TGCAGCGTTGAGTGGAACACTGAAGCTTTCTTT. Translated: CSVEWNTEAFF. The complete variable domain, with remaining parts taken from reference TRBV29-1 and TRBJ1-1, reads SAVISQKPSRDICQRGTSLTIQCQVDSQVTMMFWYRQQPGQSLTLIATANQGSEATYESGFVIDKFPISRPNLTFSTLTVSNMSPEDSSIYLCSVEWNTEAFFGQGTRLTVV.

This clone was recorded only once. The chain is built from TRBV13 and TRBJ2-5; TRBD2 might be the D (5 bases). The CDR3 runs to 14 residues. V shed 4 bases and J shed 6 bases, with 15 bases lying between them. CDR1 is PRHDT and CDR2 is FYEKMQ in the germline V gene (reference sequence). The chain's CDR3 is CASSSPGLFKTQYF. The CDR3, as DNA: TGTGCCAGCAGCTCGCCAGGACTGTTTAAGACCCAGTACTTC.

Here the CDR3 DNA reads TGCAGCGTTGATCCTCAGGGGGCGGACTATGGCTACACCTTC. It yields the protein CSVDPQGADYGYTF. The chain carries TRBV29-1 and TRBJ1-2; 8 positions match TRBD1. This CDR3 comprises 14 residues. CDR1 is SQVTM, CDR2 ANQGSEA, per germline. Trimming removed 3 bases from V and 3 bases from J; junction bases left unmatched: 6.

The chain has TRBV19 and TRBJ2-7, with 7 bases matching TRBD2. The CDR3 is made up of 15 amino acids. Trimming cost V 6 bases and J 2 bases; bases outside gene matches: 10. CDR1 LNHDA and CDR2 SQIVND come from the germline V gene (reference sequence). The CDR3 DNA sequence: TGTGCCAGTAGACCCCGGGGGAGGGAAGCCTACGAGCAGTACTTC. Residues: CASRPRGREAYEQYF.

The V gene is TRBV19, the J gene TRBJ1-2, with D possibly matching TRBD1 (5 bases). CDR1 is LNHDA and CDR2 is SQIVND in the germline V gene (reference sequence). Trimming took off 5 bases at V and 7 bases at J, with 14 bases between the two ends. This CDR3 comprises 13 residues. CDR3 loop: CASSPRRGGGYTF. CDR3 DNA sequence: TGTGCCAGTAGTCCCCGCCGGGGGGGTGGCTACACCTTC.

This sequence joins TRBV18 and TRBJ1-1, with TRBD1 as a possible D gene (5 bases). V was cut by 0 bases and J by 8 bases, with 13 bases left in between. Per the germline V gene, CDR1 is KGHSH and CDR2 is LQKENI. This CDR3 has 14 amino acids. CDR3 bases: TGTGCCAGCTCACCACCCATGGGGGGAAAAGAAGCTTTCTTT. This translates into CASSPPMGGKEAFF.